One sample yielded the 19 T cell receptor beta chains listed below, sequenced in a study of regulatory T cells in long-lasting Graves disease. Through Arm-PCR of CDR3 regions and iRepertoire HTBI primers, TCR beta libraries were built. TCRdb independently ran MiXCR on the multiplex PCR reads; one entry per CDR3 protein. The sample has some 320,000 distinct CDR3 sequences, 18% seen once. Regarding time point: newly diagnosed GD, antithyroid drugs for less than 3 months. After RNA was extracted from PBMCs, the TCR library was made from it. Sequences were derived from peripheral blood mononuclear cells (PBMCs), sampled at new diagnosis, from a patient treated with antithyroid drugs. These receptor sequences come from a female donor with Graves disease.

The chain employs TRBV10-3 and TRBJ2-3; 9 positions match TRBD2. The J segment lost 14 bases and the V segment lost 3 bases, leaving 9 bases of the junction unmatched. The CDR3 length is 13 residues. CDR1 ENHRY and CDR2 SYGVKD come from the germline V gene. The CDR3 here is CAISDQREASVYF. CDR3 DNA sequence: TGTGCCATCAGTGATCAGCGGGAGGCCTCGGTGTATTTT.

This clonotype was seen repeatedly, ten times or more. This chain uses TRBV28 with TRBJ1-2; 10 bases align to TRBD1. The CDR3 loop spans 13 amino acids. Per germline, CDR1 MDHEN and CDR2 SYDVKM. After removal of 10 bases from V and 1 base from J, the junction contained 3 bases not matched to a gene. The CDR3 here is CAIGQGVNYGYTF. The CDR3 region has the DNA TGTGCCATTGGACAGGGGGTTAACTATGGCTACACCTTC.

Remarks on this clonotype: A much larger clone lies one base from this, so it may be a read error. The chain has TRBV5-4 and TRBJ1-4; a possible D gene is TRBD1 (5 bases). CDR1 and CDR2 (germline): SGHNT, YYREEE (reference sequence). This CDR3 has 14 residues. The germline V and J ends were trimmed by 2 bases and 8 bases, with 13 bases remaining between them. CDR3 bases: TGTGCCAGCAGCTTAGGGGCACGAGGCGAAAAACTGTTTTTT. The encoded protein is CASSLGARGEKLFF. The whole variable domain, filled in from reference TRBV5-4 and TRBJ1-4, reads ETGVTQSPTHLIKTRGQQVTLRCSSQSGHNTVSWYQQALGQGPQFIFQYYREEENGRGNFPPRFSGLQFPNYSSELNVNALELDDSALYLCASSLGARGEKLFFGSGTQLSVL.

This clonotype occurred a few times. CDR3 nucleotide sequence: TGTGCCTCCGGGACCTCTCGCGAGCAGTACTTC. Protein product: CASGTSREQYF. The chain uses TRBV6-1 and TRBJ2-7, with D perhaps TRBD1 or TRBD2 (5 bases each). Germline CDR1 reads MNHNS; CDR2 reads SASEGT. The CDR3 is 11 residues long. Trimming stripped 11 bases from V and 6 bases from J, with 14 bases between.

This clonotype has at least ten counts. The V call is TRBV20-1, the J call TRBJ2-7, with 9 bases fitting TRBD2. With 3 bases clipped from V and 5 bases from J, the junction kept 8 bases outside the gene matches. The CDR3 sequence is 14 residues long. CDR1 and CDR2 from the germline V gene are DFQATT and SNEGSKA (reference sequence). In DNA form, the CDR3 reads TGCAGTGCTAGTCCTCGCGGGAGGGGGAACGAGCAGTACTTC. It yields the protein CSASPRGRGNEQYF.

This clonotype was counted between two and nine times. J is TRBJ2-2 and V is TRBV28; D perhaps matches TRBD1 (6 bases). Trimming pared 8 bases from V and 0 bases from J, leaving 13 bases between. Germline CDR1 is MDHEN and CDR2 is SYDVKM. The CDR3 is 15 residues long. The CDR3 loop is CASGEGVSNTGELFF. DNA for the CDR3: TGTGCCAGCGGCGAGGGGGTATCGAACACCGGGGAGCTGTTTTTT.

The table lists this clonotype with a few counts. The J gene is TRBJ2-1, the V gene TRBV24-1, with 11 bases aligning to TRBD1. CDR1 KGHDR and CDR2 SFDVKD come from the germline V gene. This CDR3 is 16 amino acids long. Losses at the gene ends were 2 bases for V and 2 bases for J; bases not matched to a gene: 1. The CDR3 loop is CATSDWTGGAYNEQFF. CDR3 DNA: TGTGCCACCAGTGATTGGACAGGGGGCGCCTACAATGAGCAGTTCTTC.

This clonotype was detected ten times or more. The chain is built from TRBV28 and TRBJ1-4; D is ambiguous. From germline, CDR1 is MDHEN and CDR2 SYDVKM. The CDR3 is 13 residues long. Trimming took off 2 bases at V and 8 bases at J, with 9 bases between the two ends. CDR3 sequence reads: CASSLVRAEKLFF. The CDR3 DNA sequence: TGTGCCAGCAGTTTAGTTCGGGCGGAAAAACTGTTTTTT.

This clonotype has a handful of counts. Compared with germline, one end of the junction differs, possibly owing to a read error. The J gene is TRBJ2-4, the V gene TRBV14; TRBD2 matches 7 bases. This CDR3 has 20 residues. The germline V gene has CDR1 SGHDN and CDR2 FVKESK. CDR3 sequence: CASSQDLGGRIFGAKNIQYF. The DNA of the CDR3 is TGTGCCAGTAGCCAAGATCTCGGGGGGAGAATTTTCGGGGCCAAAAACATTCAGTACTTC.

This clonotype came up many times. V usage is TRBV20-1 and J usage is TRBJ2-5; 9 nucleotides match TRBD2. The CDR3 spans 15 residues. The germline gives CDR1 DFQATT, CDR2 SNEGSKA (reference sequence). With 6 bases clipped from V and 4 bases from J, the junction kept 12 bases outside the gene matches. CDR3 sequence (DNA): TGCAGTGCGGATCTCGGGATAGCGGGAGCAGAGACCCAGTACTTC. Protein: CSADLGIAGAETQYF.

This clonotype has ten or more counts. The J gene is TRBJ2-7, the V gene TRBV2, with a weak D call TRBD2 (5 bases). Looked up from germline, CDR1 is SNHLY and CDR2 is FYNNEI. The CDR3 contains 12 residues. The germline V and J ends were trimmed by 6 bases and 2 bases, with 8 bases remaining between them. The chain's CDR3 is CASSSGAYEQYF. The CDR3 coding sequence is TGTGCCAGCAGCAGCGGAGCCTACGAGCAGTACTTC.

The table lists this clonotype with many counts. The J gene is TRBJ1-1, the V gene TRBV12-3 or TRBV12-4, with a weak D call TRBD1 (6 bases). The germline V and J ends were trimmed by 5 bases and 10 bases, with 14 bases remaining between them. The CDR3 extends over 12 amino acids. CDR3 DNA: TGTGCCAGCAGTCCCGACAGGCTCGCAGCTTTCTTT. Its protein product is CASSPDRLAAFF.

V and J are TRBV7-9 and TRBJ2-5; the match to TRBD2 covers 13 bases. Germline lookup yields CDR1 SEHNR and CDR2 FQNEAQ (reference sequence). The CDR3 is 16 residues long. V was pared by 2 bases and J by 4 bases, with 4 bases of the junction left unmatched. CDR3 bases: TGTGCCAGCAGCTTAAGACTAGCGGGAGGTTTAGAGACCCAGTACTTC. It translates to CASSLRLAGGLETQYF. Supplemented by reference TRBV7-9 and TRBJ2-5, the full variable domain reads DTGVSQNPRHKITKRGQNVTFRCDPISEHNRLYWYRQTLGQGPEFLTYFQNEAQLEKSRLLSDRFSAERPKGSFSTLEIQRTEQGDSAMYLCASSLRLAGGLETQYFGPGTRLLVL.

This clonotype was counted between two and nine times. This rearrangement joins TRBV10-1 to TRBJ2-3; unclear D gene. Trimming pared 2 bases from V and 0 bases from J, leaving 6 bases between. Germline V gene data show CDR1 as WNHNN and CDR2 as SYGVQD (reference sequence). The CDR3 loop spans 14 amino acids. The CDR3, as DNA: TGCGCCAGCAGTGAGGGTACTAGCACAGATACGCAGTATTTT. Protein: CASSEGTSTDTQYF.

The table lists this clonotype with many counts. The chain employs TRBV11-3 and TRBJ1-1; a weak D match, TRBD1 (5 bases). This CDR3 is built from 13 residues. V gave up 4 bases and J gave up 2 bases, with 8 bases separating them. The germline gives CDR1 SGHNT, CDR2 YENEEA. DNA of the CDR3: TGTGCCAGCAGCTGGGGCCAAAACACTGAAGCTTTCTTT. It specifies CASSWGQNTEAFF.

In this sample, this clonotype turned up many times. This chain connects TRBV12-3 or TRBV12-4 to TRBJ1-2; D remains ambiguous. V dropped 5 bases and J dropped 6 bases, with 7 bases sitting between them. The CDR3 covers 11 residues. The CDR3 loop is CASSMGNGYTF. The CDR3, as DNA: TGTGCCAGCAGTATGGGGAATGGCTACACCTTC.

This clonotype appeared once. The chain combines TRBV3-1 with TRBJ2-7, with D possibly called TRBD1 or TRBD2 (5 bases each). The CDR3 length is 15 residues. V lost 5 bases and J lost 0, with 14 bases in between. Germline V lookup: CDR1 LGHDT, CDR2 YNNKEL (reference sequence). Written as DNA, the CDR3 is TGTGCCAGCAGCAATACAGCAGGGAGCTCCTACGAGCAGTACTTC. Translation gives CASSNTAGSSYEQYF.

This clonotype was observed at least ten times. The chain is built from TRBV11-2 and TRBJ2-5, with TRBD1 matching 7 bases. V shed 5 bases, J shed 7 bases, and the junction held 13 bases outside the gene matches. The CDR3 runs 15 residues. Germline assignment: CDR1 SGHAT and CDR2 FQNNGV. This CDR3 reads CASSRPYRGEGTQYF. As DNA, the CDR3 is TGTGCCAGCAGCCGGCCGTACAGGGGAGAGGGGACCCAGTACTTC.

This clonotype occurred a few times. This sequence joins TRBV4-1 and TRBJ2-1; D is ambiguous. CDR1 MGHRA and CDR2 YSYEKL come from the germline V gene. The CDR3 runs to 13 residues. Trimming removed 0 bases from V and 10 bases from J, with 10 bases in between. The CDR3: CASSQDRNYEQFF. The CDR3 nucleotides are TGCGCCAGCAGCCAAGACAGGAACTACGAGCAGTTCTTC.